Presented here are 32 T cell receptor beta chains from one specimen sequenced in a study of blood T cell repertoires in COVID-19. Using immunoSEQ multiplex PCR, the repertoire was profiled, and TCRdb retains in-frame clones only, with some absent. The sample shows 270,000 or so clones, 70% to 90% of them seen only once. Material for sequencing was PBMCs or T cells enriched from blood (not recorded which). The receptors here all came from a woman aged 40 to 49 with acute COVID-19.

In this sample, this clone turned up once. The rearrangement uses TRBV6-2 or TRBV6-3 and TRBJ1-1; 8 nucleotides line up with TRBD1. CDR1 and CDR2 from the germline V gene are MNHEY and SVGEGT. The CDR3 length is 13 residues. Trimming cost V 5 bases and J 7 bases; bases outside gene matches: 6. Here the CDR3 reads CASSLGQGGEAFF. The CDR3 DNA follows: TGTGCCAGCAGTCTCGGACAGGGAGGTGAAGCTTTCTTT.

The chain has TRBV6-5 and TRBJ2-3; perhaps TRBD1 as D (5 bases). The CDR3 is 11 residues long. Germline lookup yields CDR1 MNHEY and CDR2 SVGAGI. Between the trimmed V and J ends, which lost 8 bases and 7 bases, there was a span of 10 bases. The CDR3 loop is CASGSGNTQYF. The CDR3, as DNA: TGTGCCAGCGGCTCAGGGAATACGCAGTATTTT.

The CDR3 loop reads CSASSRDRGTEAFF. The CDR3 bases are TGCAGTGCTAGTTCTCGGGACAGGGGCACTGAAGCTTTCTTT. The V call is TRBV20-1, the J call TRBJ1-1, with 10 bases identical to TRBD1. V lost 3 bases, J lost 4 bases, and 5 bases stayed unmatched. This CDR3 is 14 amino acids long. Germline CDR1 is DFQATT and CDR2 is SNEGSKA (reference sequence).

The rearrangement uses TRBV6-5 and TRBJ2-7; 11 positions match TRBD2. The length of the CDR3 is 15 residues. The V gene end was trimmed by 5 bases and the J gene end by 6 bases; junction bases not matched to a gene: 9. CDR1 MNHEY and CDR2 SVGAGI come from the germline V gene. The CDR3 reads CASSPTSGSTLEQYV. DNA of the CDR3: TGTGCCAGCAGTCCCACTAGCGGGAGTACTCTCGAGCAGTACGTC.

CDR3 DNA sequence: TGTGCCAGCAGCCAAGAGCGACACCAAGGTGGGGGGAGGACTGAAGCTTTCTTT. It translates to CASSQERHQGGGRTEAFF. The chain links TRBV3-1 (or the pseudogene TRBV3-2) to TRBJ1-1; a weak D match, TRBD1 (5 bases). CDR1 is LGHDT and CDR2 is YNNKEL in the germline V gene (reference sequence). Trimming took 0 bases from V and 5 from J, leaving 22 bases between them. The CDR3 covers 18 residues.

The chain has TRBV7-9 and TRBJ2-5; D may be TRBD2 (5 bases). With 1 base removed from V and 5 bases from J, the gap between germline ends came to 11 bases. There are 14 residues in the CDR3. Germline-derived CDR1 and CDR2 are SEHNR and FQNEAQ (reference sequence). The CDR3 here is CASSLVASLETQYF. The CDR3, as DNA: TGTGCCAGCAGCTTAGTCGCTAGCTTGGAGACCCAGTACTTC.

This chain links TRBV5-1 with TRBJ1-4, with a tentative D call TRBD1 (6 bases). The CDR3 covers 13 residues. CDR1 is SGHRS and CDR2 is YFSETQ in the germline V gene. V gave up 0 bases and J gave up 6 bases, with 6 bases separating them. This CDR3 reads CASSLAGDEKLFF. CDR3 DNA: TGCGCCAGCAGCTTGGCAGGGGATGAAAAACTGTTTTTT.

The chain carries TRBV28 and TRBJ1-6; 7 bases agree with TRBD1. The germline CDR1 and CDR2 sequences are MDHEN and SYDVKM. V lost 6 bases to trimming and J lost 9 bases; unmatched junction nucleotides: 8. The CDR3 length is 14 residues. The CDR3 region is CASSLGGSGSPLHF. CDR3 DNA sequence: TGTGCCAGCAGCCTAGGGGGCTCGGGTTCACCCCTCCACTTT. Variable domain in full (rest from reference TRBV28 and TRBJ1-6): DVKVTQSSRYLVKRTGEKVFLECVQDMDHENMFWYRQDPGLGLRLIYFSYDVKMKEKGDIPEGYSVSREKKERFSLILESASTNQTSMYLCASSLGGSGSPLHFGNGTRLTVT.

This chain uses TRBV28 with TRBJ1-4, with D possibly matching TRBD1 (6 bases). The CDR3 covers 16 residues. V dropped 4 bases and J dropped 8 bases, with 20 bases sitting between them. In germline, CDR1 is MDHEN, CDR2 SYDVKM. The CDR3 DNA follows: TGTGCCAGCAGTTCTTATACCACACAGGGTGTGGAAAAACTGTTTTTT. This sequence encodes CASSSYTTQGVEKLFF.

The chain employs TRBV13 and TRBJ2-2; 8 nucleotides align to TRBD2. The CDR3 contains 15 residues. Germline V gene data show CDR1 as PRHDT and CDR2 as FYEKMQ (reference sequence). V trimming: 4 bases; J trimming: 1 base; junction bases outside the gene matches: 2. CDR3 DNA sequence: TGTGCCAGCAGCTCCAGCGGGAGGAACACCGGGGAGCTGTTTTTT. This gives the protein CASSSSGRNTGELFF.

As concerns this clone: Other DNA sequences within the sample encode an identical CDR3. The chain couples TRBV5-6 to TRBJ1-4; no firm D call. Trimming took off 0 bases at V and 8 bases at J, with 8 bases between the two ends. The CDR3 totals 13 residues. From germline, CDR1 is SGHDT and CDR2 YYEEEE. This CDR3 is CASSLGRGEKLFF. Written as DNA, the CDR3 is TGTGCCAGCAGCTTGGGGCGGGGAGAAAAACTGTTTTTT.

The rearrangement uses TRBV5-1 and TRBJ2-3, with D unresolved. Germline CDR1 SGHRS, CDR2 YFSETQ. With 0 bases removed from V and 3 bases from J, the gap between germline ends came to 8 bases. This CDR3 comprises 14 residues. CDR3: CASSLAATTDTQYF. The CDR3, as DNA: TGCGCCAGCAGCTTGGCCGCTACGACAGATACGCAGTATTTT.

The CDR3 sequence: CASREPGLGPYEQYF. DNA of the CDR3: TGTGCCAGCAGGGAGCCGGGACTTGGGCCCTACGAGCAGTACTTC. The V gene is TRBV2, the J gene TRBJ2-7, with D possibly TRBD2 on 6 matching bases. V lost 6 bases and J 2 bases, leaving 17 bases between the germline ends. This CDR3 contains 15 residues. Germline values: CDR1 SNHLY, CDR2 FYNNEI.

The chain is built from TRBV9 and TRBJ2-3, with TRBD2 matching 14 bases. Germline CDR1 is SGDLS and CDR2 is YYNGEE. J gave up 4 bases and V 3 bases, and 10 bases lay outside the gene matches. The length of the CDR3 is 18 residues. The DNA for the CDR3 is TGTGCCAGCAGCGCCCCCGGGACTAGCGGGAGATATGCAGATACGCAGTATTTT. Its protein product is CASSAPGTSGRYADTQYF.

The DNA for the CDR3 is TGTGCCAGCAGCTACTCTAGCGGGAGGTTCTACGAGCAGTACGTC. Translated, it gives CASSYSSGRFYEQYV. The V and J genes are TRBV5-6 and TRBJ2-7, with 11 bases that match TRBD2. Germline CDR1 SGHDT, CDR2 YYEEEE. The V and J ends lost 3 bases and 3 bases, in that order; junction bases with no gene match: 5. This CDR3 has 15 residues.

CDR3 sequence reads: CASSVGGGTYNEQFF. CDR3 in DNA: TGTGCCAGCAGCGTCGGGGGGGGCACCTACAATGAGCAGTTCTTC. This chain joins TRBV9 and TRBJ2-1, with TRBD2 matching over 8 bases. The CDR3 runs to 15 residues. The germline gives CDR1 SGDLS, CDR2 YYNGEE. J was trimmed by 2 bases and V by 2 bases; bases with no gene match: 3.

The CDR3 DNA sequence: TGTGCCAGCAGTTACTTCCTGGGACAGTATGGTGGCTACACCTTC. Translation gives CASSYFLGQYGGYTF. The V gene is TRBV6-2 or TRBV6-3, the J gene TRBJ1-2; 7 nucleotides line up with TRBD1. This CDR3 contains 15 residues. Germline V gives CDR1 MNHEY, CDR2 SVGEGT. V lost 1 base and J lost 7; bases outside the gene matches: 9.

The CDR3 loop reads CSVVRGRTSYNEQFF. The CDR3 DNA follows: TGCAGCGTTGTCCGTGGGAGGACATCCTACAATGAGCAGTTCTTC. The chain is built from TRBV29-1 and TRBJ2-1, with D maybe TRBD2 (6 bases). Germline assignment: CDR1 SQVTM and CDR2 ANQGSEA. V gave up 4 bases and J gave up 1 base, with 14 bases separating them. The CDR3 is 15 residues long.

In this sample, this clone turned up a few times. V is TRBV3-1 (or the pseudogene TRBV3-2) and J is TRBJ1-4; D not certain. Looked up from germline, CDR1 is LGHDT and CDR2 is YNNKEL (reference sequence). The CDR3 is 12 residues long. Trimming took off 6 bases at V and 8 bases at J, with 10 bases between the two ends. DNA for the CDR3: TGTGCCAGCAGACAGAATAACGAAAAACTGTTTTTT. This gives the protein CASRQNNEKLFF.

The CDR3 sequence: CAWSVRGSSYNEQFF. In nucleotides, the CDR3 is TGTGCCTGGAGTGTACGGGGTAGCTCCTACAATGAGCAGTTCTTC. This rearrangement joins TRBV30 to TRBJ2-1; a possible D gene is TRBD2 (5 bases). From germline, CDR1 is GTSNPN and CDR2 SVGIG (reference sequence). The V and J ends lost 0 bases and 0 bases respectively, with 9 bases between them. The CDR3 is 15 residues long.

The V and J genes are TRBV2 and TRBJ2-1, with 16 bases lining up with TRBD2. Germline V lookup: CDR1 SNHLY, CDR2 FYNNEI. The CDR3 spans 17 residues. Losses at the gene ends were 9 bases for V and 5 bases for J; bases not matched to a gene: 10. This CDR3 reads CASLGTSGRAGNNEQFF. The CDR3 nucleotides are TGTGCCAGTCTCGGGACTAGCGGGAGGGCCGGGAACAATGAGCAGTTCTTC.

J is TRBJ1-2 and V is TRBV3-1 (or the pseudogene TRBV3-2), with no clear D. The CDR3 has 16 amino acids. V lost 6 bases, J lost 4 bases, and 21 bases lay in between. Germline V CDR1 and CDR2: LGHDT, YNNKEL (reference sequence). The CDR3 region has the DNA TGTGCCAGCAGTCTCCTACCGGGCGGGGTTTCCTATGGCTACACCTTC. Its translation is CASSLLPGGVSYGYTF.

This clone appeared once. The chain's CDR3 is CASSESRLDQRHTEAFF. The CDR3 DNA reads TGCGCCAGCAGTGAGTCAAGACTTGACCAAAGGCACACTGAAGCTTTCTTT. This sequence joins TRBV10-2 and TRBJ1-1; D is uncertain. CDR1 and CDR2 (germline): WSHSY, SAAADI. CDR3 length equals 17 residues. V was trimmed by 0 bases and J by 3 bases, leaving 17 bases between them.

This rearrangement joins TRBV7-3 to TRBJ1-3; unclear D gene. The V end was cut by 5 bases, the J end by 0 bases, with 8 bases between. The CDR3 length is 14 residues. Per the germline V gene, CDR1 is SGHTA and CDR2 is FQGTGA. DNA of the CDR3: TGTGCCAGCAGCCCCGGAGACTCTGGAAACACCATATATTTT. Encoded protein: CASSPGDSGNTIYF.

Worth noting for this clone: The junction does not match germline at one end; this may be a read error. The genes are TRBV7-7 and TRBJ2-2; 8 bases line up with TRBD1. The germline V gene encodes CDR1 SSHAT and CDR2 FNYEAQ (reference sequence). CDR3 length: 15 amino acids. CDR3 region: CASSSGTGNTGELFF. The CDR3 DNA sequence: TGTGCTAGCAGCTCCGGGACAGGGAACACCGGGGAGCTGTTTTTT.

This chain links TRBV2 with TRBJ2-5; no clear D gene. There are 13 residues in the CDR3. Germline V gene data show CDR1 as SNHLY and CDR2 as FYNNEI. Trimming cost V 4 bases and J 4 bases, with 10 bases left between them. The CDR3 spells CASSAPGGETQYF. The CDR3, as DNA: TGTGCCAGCAGTGCTCCGGGTGGAGAGACCCAGTACTTC.

CDR3 DNA sequence: TGTGCCAGCAGTTACGTCCAGGGGGGCGAGCAGTACGTC. Protein sequence: CASSYVQGGEQYV. The chain links TRBV6-2 or TRBV6-3 to TRBJ2-7; possibly TRBD1 for D (7 bases). The germline CDR1 and CDR2 sequences are MNHEY and SVGEGT. Trimming pared 2 bases from V and 6 bases from J, leaving 11 bases between. The CDR3 loop spans 13 amino acids.

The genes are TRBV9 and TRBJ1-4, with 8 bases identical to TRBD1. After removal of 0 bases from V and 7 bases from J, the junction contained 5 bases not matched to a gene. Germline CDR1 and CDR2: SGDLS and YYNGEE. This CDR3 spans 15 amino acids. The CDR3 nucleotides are TGTGCCAGCAGCGTAGGCAACAGGGGGATTGAAAAACTGTTTTTT. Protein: CASSVGNRGIEKLFF.

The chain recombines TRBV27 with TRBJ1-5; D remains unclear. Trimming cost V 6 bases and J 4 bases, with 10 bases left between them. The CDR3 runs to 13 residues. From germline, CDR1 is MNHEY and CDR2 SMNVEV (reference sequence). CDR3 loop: CASSSRGNQPQHF. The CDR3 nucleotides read TGTGCCAGCAGCAGTCGAGGAAATCAGCCCCAGCATTTT.

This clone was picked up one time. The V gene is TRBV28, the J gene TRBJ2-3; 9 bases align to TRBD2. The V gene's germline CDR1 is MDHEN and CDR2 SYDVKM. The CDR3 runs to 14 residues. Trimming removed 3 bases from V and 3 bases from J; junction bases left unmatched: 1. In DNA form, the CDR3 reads TGTGCCAGCAGTTTCCTAGCGGGGACAGATACGCAGTATTTT. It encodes CASSFLAGTDTQYF.

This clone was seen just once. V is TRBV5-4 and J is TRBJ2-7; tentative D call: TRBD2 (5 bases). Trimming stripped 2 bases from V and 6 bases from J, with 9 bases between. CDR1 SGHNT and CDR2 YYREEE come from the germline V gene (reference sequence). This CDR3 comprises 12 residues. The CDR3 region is CASSFNSGEQYV. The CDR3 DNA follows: TGTGCCAGCAGCTTTAACAGCGGCGAGCAGTACGTC.

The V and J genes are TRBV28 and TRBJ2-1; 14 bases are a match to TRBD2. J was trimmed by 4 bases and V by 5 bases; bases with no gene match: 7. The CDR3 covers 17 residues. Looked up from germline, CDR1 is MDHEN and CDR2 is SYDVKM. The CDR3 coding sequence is TGTGCCAGCAGTACATCCGGACTAGCGGGGGGATACAATGAGCAGTTCTTC. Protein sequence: CASSTSGLAGGYNEQFF.